What follows describes a single T cell receptor beta chain. The antigen remains unidentified. V was shortened by 3 bases and J by 3 bases, with 5 bases between the two germline ends. CDR3 size: 12 residues. Per germline, CDR1 SQVTM and CDR2 ANQGSEA. The primer mix had 60 Vbeta and 13 Jbeta primers. The assay was immunoSEQ multiplex PCR, and TCRdb's table has in-frame clones only and misses some. The sample holds tens of thousands of clones, roughly 73% seen once. The data stem from a study of cytomegalovirus exposure and HLA in healthy donors. General study points: There were some public TCRs occurring in many donors, but most TCR sequences were rare. TRBV6-2, TRBV6-3 and some other V segments were unresolvable in 87-base-pair reads. The classifier reportedly diagnosed cytomegalovirus status with high specificity and sensitivity. Sequencing depth roughly uniform across donors was assumed in presence/absence analyses.

The sequence was obtained from a woman aged 40 to 49 in good health and CMV-seropositive. The chain is built from TRBV29-1 and TRBJ2-2; D gene unclear. Sequences were obtained from PBMCs. The CDR3 bases are TGCAGCGTTGACGGTTACACCGGGGAGCTGTTTTTT. Protein: CSVDGYTGELFF.